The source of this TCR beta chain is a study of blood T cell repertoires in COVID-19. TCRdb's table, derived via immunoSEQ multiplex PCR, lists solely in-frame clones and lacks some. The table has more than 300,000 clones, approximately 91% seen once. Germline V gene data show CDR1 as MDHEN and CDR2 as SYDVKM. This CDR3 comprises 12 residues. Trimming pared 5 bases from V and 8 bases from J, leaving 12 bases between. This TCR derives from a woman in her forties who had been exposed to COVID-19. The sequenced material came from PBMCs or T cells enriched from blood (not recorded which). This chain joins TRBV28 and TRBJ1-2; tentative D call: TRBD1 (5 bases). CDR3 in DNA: TGTGCCAGCAGTGTTCAGGGCCTGGGCTACACCTTC. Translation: CASSVQGLGYTF.